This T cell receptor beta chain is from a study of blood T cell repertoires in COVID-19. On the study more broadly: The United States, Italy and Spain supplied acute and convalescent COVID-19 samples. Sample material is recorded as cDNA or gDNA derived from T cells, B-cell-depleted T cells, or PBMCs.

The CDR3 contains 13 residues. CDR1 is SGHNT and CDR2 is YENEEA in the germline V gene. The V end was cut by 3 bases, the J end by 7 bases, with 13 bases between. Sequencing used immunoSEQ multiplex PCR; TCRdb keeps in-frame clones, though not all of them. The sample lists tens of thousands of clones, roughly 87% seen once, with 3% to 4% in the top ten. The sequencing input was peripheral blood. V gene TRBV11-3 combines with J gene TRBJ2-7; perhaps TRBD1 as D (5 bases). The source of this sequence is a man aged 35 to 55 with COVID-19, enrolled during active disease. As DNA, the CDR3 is TGTGCCAGCAGCTTGGTGTTTAAGGGGGAGCAGTACTTC. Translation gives CASSLVFKGEQYF.